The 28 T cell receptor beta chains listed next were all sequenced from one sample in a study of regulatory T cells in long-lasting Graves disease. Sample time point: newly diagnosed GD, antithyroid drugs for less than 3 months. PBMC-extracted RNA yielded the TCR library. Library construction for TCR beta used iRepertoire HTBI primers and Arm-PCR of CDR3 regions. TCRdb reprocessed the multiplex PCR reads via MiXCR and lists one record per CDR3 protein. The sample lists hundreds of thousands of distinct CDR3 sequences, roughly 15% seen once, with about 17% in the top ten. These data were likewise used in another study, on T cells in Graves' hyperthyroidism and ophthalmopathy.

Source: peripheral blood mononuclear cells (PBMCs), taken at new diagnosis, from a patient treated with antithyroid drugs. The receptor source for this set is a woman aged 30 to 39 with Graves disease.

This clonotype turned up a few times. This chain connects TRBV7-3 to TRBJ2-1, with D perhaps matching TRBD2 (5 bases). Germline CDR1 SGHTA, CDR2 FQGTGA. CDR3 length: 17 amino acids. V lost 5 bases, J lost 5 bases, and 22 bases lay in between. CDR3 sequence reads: CASSGYLARGTNNEQFF. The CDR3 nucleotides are TGTGCCAGCAGCGGGTACCTAGCACGGGGAACCAACAATGAGCAGTTCTTC. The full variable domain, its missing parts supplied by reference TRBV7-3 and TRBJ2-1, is GAGVSQTPSNKVTEKGKYVELRCDPISGHTALYWYRQSLGQGPEFLIYFQGTGAADDSGLPNDRFFAVRPEGSVSTLKIQRTERGDSAVYLCASSGYLARGTNNEQFFGPGTRLTVL.

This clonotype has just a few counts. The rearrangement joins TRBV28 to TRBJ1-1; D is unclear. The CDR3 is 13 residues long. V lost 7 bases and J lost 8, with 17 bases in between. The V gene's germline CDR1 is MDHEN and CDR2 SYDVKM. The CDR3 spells CASTPLSTAEAFF. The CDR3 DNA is TGTGCCAGCACCCCCTTGTCCACAGCCGAAGCTTTCTTT.

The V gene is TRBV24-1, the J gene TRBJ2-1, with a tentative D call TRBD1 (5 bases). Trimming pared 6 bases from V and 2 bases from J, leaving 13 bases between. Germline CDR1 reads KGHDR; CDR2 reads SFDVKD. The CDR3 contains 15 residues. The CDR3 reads CATSTPGMAYNEQFF. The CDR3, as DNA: TGTGCCACCAGTACGCCAGGGATGGCCTACAATGAGCAGTTCTTC.

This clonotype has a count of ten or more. This CDR3 reads CASSREIPSNQPQHF. CDR3 coding DNA: TGTGCCAGCAGCAGGGAAATCCCTAGCAATCAGCCCCAGCATTTT. The V and J genes are TRBV12-3 or TRBV12-4 and TRBJ1-5, with D perhaps TRBD1 (5 bases). V lost 6 bases and J lost 0, with 12 bases in between. The CDR3 runs to 15 residues.

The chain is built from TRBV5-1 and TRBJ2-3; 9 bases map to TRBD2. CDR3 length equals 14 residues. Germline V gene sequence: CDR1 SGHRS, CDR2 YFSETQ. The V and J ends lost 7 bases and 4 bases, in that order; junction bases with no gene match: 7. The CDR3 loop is CASGREGRSDTQYF. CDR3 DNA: TGCGCCAGCGGGCGGGAGGGCCGGTCAGATACGCAGTATTTT.

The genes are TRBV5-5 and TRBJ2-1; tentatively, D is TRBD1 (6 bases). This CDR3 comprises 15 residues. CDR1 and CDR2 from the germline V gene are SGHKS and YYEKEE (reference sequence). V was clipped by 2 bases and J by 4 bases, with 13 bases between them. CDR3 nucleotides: TGTGCCAGCAGCTTAAGGGGTACAGGGTACAATGAGCAGTTCTTC. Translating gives CASSLRGTGYNEQFF.

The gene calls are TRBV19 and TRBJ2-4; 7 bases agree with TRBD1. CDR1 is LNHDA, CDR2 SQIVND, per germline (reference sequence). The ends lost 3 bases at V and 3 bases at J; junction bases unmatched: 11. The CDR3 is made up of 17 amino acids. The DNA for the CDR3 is TGTGCCAGTAGTATTCAGTTAGGGGGCTCGGACAAAAACATTCAGTACTTC. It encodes CASSIQLGGSDKNIQYF.

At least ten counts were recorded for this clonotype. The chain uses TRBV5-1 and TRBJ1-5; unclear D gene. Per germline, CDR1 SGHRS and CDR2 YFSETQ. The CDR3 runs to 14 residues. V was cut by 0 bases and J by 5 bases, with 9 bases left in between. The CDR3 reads CASSLGSGDQPQHF. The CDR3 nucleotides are TGCGCCAGCAGCTTGGGGTCAGGCGATCAGCCCCAGCATTTT.

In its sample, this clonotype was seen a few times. CDR3 sequence (DNA): TGTGCCATCAGTGAAAGGAGCGCAGATACGCAGTATTTT. Translation: CAISERSADTQYF. The J gene is TRBJ2-3, the V gene TRBV10-3; D is unresolved. The ends were cut back, 3 bases at V and 4 bases at J, with 8 bases in the middle. There are 13 residues in the CDR3. Per the germline V gene, CDR1 is ENHRY and CDR2 is SYGVKD.

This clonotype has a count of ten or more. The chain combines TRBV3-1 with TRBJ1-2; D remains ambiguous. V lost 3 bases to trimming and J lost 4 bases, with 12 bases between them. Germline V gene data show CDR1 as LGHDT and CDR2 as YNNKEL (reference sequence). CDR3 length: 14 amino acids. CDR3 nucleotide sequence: TGTGCCAGCAGCCAGTCTGGCAGTTCCTATGGCTACACCTTC. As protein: CASSQSGSSYGYTF.

CDR3 bases: TGTGCCAGCTCACCCGCTATAGGAACCTACACAGATACGCAGTATTTT. This gives the protein CASSPAIGTYTDTQYF. The chain is built from TRBV18 and TRBJ2-3; D is unclear. CDR1 and CDR2 (germline): KGHSH, LQKENI. The CDR3 loop spans 16 amino acids. V lost 3 bases to trimming and J lost 2 bases, with 15 bases between them.

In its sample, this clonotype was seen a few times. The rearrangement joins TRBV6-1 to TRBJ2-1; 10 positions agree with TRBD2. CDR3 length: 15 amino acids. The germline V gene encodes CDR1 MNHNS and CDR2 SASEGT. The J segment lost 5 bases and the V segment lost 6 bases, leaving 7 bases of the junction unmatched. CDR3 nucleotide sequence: TGTGCCAGCAGCCTAGCGGGAGATAGGGACAATGAGCAGTTCTTC. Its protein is CASSLAGDRDNEQFF.

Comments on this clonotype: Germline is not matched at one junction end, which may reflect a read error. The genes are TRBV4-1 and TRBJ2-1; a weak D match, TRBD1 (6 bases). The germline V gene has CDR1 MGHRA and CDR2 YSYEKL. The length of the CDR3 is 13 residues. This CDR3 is CASSQGTEETQCF. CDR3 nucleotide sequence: TGCGCCAGCAGCCAAGGGACAGAAGAGACCCAGTGCTTC.

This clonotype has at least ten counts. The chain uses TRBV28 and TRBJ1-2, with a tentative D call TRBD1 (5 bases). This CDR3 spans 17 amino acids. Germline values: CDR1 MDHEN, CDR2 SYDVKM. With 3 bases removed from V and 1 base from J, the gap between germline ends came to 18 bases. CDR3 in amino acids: CASSFPGTGNLNYGYTF. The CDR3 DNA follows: TGTGCCAGCAGTTTCCCCGGGACGGGAAATCTTAACTATGGCTACACCTTC.

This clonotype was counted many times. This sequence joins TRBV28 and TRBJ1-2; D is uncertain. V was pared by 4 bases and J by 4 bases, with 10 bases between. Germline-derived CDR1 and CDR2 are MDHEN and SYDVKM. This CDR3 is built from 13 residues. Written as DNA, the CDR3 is TGTGCCAGCAGTTCCTCGGACGCCTATGGCTACACCTTC. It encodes CASSSSDAYGYTF.

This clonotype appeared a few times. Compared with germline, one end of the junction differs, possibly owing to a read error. The CDR3 DNA reads as TGCGCCAGCGCTGACAGGGACAATGAGCAATTCTTC. Protein sequence: CASADRDNEQFF. This chain uses TRBV5-1 with TRBJ2-1; 7 bases fit TRBD1. This CDR3 comprises 12 residues. Germline V lookup: CDR1 SGHRS, CDR2 YFSETQ.

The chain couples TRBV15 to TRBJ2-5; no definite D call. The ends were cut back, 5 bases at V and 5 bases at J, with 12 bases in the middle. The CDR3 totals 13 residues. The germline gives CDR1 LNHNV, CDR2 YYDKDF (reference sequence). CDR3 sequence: CATSYRTGETQYF. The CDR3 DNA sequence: TGTGCCACCAGCTACCGGACGGGTGAGACCCAGTACTTC.

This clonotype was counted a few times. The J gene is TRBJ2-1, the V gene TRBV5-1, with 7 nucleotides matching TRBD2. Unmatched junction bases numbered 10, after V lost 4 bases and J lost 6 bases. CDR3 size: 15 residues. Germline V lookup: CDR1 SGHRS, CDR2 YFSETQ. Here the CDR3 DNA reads TGCGCCAGCAGCCGCACTAGCGACACCTCCAATGAGCAGTTCTTC. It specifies CASSRTSDTSNEQFF.

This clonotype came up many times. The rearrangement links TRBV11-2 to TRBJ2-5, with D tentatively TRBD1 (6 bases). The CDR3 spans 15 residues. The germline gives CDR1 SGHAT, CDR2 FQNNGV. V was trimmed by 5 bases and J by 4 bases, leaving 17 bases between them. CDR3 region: CASSPGQFGRETQYF. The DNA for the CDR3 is TGTGCCAGCAGCCCCGGACAGTTTGGGCGAGAGACCCAGTACTTC.

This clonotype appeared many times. This CDR3 is CASSLWGGSYNEQFF. CDR3 nucleotide sequence: TGTGCCAGCAGTTTGTGGGGGGGTTCCTACAATGAGCAGTTCTTC. The chain combines TRBV28 with TRBJ2-1, with 7 bases matching TRBD2. Looked up from germline, CDR1 is MDHEN and CDR2 is SYDVKM. Trimming took 3 bases from V and 1 from J; bases not matched to a gene: 3. CDR3 length: 15 residues. The complete variable domain, with remaining parts taken from reference TRBV28 and TRBJ2-1, reads DVKVTQSSRYLVKRTGEKVFLECVQDMDHENMFWYRQDPGLGLRLIYFSYDVKMKEKGDIPEGYSVSREKKERFSLILESASTNQTSMYLCASSLWGGSYNEQFFGPGTRLTVL.

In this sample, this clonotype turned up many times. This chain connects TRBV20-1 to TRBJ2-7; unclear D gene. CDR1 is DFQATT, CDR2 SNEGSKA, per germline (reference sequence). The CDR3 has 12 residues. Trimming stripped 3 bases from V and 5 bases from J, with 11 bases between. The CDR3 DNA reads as TGCAGTGCTAGGTTTGAGTTCAACGAGCAGTACTTC. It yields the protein CSARFEFNEQYF.

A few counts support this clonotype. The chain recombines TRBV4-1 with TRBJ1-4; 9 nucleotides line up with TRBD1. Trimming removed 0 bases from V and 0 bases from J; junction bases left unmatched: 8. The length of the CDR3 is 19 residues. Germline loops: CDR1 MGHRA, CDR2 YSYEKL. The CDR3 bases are TGCGCCAGCAGCCAAGATCGAGGGACAGGGTGGTCAACTAATGAAAAACTGTTTTTT. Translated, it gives CASSQDRGTGWSTNEKLFF.

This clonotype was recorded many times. CDR3 region: CAIRETGGTEAFF. The DNA of the CDR3 is TGTGCCATCAGGGAGACAGGGGGCACTGAAGCTTTCTTT. The rearrangement joins TRBV10-3 to TRBJ1-1; 9 positions agree with TRBD1. V gave up 6 bases and J gave up 4 bases; unmatched junction bases: 3. The CDR3 is made up of 13 amino acids. The germline CDR1 and CDR2 sequences are ENHRY and SYGVKD.

As DNA, the CDR3 is TGTGCCAGCAGTTCCCCCTCACTTGGTCGGGCTGAAGCTTTCTTT. Translated: CASSSPSLGRAEAFF. The chain employs TRBV28 and TRBJ1-1, with D uncertain. This CDR3 is built from 15 residues. Germline CDR1 is MDHEN and CDR2 is SYDVKM. Trimming took 4 bases from V and 6 from J, leaving 18 bases between them.

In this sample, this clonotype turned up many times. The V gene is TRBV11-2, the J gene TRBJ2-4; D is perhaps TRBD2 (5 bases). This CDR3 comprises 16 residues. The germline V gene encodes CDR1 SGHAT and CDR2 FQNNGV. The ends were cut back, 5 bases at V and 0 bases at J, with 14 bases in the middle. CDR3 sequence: CASSLTDGLAKNIQYF. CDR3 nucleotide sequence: TGTGCCAGCAGCCTGACGGACGGACTAGCCAAAAACATTCAGTACTTC.

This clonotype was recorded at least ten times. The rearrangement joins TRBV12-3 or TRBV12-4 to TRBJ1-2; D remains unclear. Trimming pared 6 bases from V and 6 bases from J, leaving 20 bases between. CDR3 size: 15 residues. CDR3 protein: CASSPPVPPKNGYTF. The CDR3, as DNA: TGTGCCAGCAGCCCCCCAGTACCTCCCAAAAATGGCTACACCTTC.

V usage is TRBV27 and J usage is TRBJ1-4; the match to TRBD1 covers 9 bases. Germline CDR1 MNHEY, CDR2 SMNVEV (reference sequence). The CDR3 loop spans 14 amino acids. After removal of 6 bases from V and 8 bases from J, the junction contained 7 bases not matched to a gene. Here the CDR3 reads CASRRDREDEKLFF. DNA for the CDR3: TGTGCCAGCAGACGGGACAGGGAGGACGAAAAACTGTTTTTT.

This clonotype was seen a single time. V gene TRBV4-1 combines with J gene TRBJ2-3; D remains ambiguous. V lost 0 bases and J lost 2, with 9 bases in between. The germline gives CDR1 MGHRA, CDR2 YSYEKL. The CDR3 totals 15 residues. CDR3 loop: CASSQDRPSTDTQYF. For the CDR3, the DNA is TGCGCCAGCAGCCAAGATAGGCCATCCACAGATACGCAGTATTTT.